This T cell receptor (beta chain) was identified during a study of blood T cell repertoires in COVID-19. Study context: PBMCs, B-cell-depleted T cells, or T cells were the source of the cDNA or gDNA that made up the material.

This clone is a singleton in its sample. Germline V gene sequence: CDR1 SNHLY, CDR2 FYNNEI. The V end lost 3 bases, the J end lost 3 bases, and 11 bases lay between the germline ends. CDR3 size: 14 residues. Original data processing: It was from reference gene primer amplification that nucleated cell counts were estimated. Produced via immunoSEQ multiplex PCR; TCRdb's table is partial and in-frame only. V and J calls plus clone size are reproduced from that table; the DNA served to infer D and trimming. The table lists roughly 65,000 clones, 86% of them singletons. Source material: peripheral blood. The V and J genes are TRBV2 and TRBJ2-5; D perhaps matches TRBD2 (5 bases). This clonotype originated in a man in his fifties or sixties with acute or convalescent COVID-19. CDR3 sequence: CASSEWQEEETQYF. The CDR3 coding sequence is TGTGCCAGCAGTGAGTGGCAGGAGGAAGAGACCCAGTACTTC.